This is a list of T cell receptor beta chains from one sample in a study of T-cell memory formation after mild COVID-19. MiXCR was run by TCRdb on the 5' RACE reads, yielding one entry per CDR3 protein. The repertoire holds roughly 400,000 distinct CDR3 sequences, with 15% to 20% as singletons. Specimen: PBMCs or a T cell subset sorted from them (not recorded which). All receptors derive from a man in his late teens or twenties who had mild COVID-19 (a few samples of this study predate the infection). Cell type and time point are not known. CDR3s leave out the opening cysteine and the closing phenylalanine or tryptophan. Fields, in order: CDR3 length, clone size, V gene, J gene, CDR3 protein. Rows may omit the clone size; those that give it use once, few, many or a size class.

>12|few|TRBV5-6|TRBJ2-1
ASSYRQGKNEQF
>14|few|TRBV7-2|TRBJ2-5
ASSLGAGGGQETQY
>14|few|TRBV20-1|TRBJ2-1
SARGVGSSGVGEQF
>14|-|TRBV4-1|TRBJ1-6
ASSQGGSRGNSPLH
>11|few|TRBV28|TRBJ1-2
ASRDQGTYGYT
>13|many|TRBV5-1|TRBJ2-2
ASSLSYGGTGELF
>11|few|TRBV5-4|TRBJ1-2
ATRDRERSGYT
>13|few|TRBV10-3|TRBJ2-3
AISESEQSTDTQY
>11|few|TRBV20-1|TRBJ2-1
SAQGREPNEQF
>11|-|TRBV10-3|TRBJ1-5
AISTGVEQPQH
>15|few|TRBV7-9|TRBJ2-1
ASSPTRSSYKLDEQF
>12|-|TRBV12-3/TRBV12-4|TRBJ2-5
ASSLLSHQETQY
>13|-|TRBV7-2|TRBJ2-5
ASSLSQGAGETQY
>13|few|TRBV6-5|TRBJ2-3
ASSYLAGGTDTQY
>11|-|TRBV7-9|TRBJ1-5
ASSAGGSMPQH